The 14 T cell receptor beta chains presented below share a single source sample, sequenced in a study of T cell repertoires in cytomegalovirus infection. TCRdb reprocessed the reads via MiXCR and lists one record per CDR3 protein. Here the sample spans some 920,000 distinct CDR3 sequences, about a third being singletons. What these receptors recognize is not known. The sample consisted of cultured CD8+ T cells from PBMCs, taken from culture after CMV antigen stimulation. All receptors derive from a human donor in good health (CMV status not recorded). Some clones in this sample may be carry-over from other donors' samples.

The J gene is TRBJ1-4, the V gene TRBV20-1; a possible D gene is TRBD1 (6 bases). The CDR3 runs to 16 residues. The V gene's germline CDR1 is DFQATT and CDR2 SNEGSKA (reference sequence). Between the trimmed V and J ends, which lost 1 base and 6 bases, there was a span of 18 bases. In DNA, the CDR3 is TGCAGTGCTAGAGCCCAGGTACAGGGAACGCATGAAAAACTGTTTTTT. This gives the protein CSARAQVQGTHEKLFF.

The chain employs TRBV7-6 and TRBJ2-5, with 10 bases matching TRBD1. Germline V CDR1 and CDR2: SGHVS, FNYEAQ. The CDR3 is made up of 17 amino acids. The V segment lost 3 bases and the J segment 1 base; nucleotides outside the gene matches: 8. The CDR3 DNA is TGTGCCAGCAGCTTCCTCCCGGGACAGGGGTCCCAAGAGACCCAGTACTTC. Protein product: CASSFLPGQGSQETQYF.

V is TRBV27 and J is TRBJ1-4, with D possibly matching TRBD1 (6 bases). CDR1 and CDR2 from the germline V gene are MNHEY and SMNVEV (reference sequence). V lost 7 bases and J lost 3, with 15 bases in between. The CDR3 extends over 15 amino acids. CDR3 nucleotides: TGTGCCAGCACCTCCTTCAGGGGCCCTAATGAAAAACTGTTTTTT. Protein: CASTSFRGPNEKLFF. Supplemented by reference TRBV27 and TRBJ1-4, the full variable domain reads EAQVTQNPRYLITVTGKKLTVTCSQNMNHEYMSWYRQDPGLGLRQIYYSMNVEVTDKGDVPEGYKVSRKEKRNFPLILESPSPNQTSLYFCASTSFRGPNEKLFFGSGTQLSVL.

In this sample, this clonotype turned up many times. The chain couples TRBV12-3 or TRBV12-4 to TRBJ2-2; TRBD1 matches at 12 bases. The V and J ends lost 5 bases and 3 bases, in that order; junction bases with no gene match: 7. This CDR3 spans 17 amino acids. CDR3 DNA: TGTGCCAGCAGTCCGGGGACAGGGGGCCTCGACACCGGGGAGCTGTTTTTT. Its protein product is CASSPGTGGLDTGELFF.

The rearrangement joins TRBV9 to TRBJ2-1; 10 bases are shared with TRBD1. The CDR3 is made up of 14 amino acids. CDR1 and CDR2 from the germline V gene are SGDLS and YYNGEE. The V segment lost 0 bases and the J segment 9 bases; nucleotides outside the gene matches: 3. The CDR3 DNA reads TGTGCCAGCAGCGTAGCGGGACAGGGGATTGAGCAGTTCTTC. Its protein is CASSVAGQGIEQFF.

V gene TRBV28 combines with J gene TRBJ2-3; TRBD1 matches 9 bases. Germline trimming cut 8 bases from V and 2 bases from J; bases unmatched to any gene: 8. Looked up from germline, CDR1 is MDHEN and CDR2 is SYDVKM. The length of the CDR3 is 15 residues. The CDR3 bases are TGTGCCAGCCGTAGGGGGGACAGGGTCACAGATACGCAGTATTTT. Translation gives CASRRGDRVTDTQYF.

This clonotype has a count of ten or more. The chain is built from TRBV6-1 and TRBJ2-6, with a possible D match to TRBD1 (6 bases). Germline values: CDR1 MNHNS, CDR2 SASEGT. Between the trimmed V and J ends, which lost 7 bases and 1 base, there was a span of 11 bases. This CDR3 is built from 15 residues. Here the CDR3 DNA reads TGTGCCAGCAACCACAGGGAGTCTGGGGCCAACGTCCTGACTTTC. Its translation: CASNHRESGANVLTF.

The sample holds a few counts of this clonotype. J is TRBJ2-7 and V is TRBV7-6; no reliable D call. This CDR3 contains 13 residues. V was trimmed by 3 bases and J by 0 bases, leaving 6 bases between them. The germline V gene has CDR1 SGHVS and CDR2 FNYEAQ. In nucleotides, the CDR3 is TGTGCCAGCAGCTTCCCTTACTCCTACGAGCAGTACTTC. Amino acids: CASSFPYSYEQYF.

The chain has TRBV4-1 and TRBJ1-5; D perhaps matches TRBD1 (6 bases). The CDR3 runs 16 residues. Trimming shortened V by 3 bases and J by 3 bases, and 15 bases separated the two germline ends. Germline V gives CDR1 MGHRA, CDR2 YSYEKL. CDR3 in amino acids: CASSQGPQGTNQPQHF. The CDR3 DNA reads as TGCGCCAGCAGCCAGGGACCTCAGGGGACCAATCAGCCCCAGCATTTT.

This clonotype was observed many times. J is TRBJ1-3 and V is TRBV7-9; D unresolved. Trimming took off 10 bases at V and 4 bases at J, with 11 bases between the two ends. CDR1 and CDR2 from the germline V gene are SEHNR and FQNEAQ (reference sequence). The CDR3 loop spans 12 amino acids. CDR3 sequence (DNA): TGTGCCATTCCCGACCGGGGAAACACCATATATTTT. This codes for CAIPDRGNTIYF.

At least ten counts were recorded for this clonotype. The chain recombines TRBV7-2 with TRBJ1-5; D might be TRBD1 (5 bases). This CDR3 is 17 amino acids long. Germline assignment: CDR1 SGHTA and CDR2 FQGNSA. The V end was cut by 4 bases, the J end by 1 base, with 17 bases between. The CDR3 DNA follows: TGTGCCAGCAGCTCCTACGGGGGGGTGAAAAGCAATCAGCCCCAGCATTTT. This translates into CASSSYGGVKSNQPQHF.

V and J are TRBV6-5 and TRBJ1-1, with D perhaps matching TRBD1 (6 bases). The V end lost 0 bases, the J end lost 7 bases, and 15 bases lay between the germline ends. The CDR3 loop spans 15 amino acids. Germline CDR1 is MNHEY and CDR2 is SVGAGI. Written as DNA, the CDR3 is TGTGCCAGCAGTTACTCGGCAGGGGCTTTCGGTGAAGCTTTCTTT. Protein product: CASSYSAGAFGEAFF.

J is TRBJ1-2 and V is TRBV28; 9 bases line up with TRBD1. The CDR3 runs to 16 residues. The ends lost 6 bases at V and 3 bases at J; junction bases unmatched: 11. CDR1 MDHEN and CDR2 SYDVKM come from the germline V gene. The CDR3 loop reads CASSLLGQGKDYGYTF. In DNA form, the CDR3 reads TGTGCCAGCAGCCTCCTTGGACAGGGGAAGGACTATGGCTACACCTTC.

This clonotype was observed once. For the CDR3, the DNA is TGTGCCAGCAGCTTAGTGGGGAGCGATGGCTACACCTTC. It codes for CASSLVGSDGYTF. V is TRBV7-6 and J is TRBJ1-2; D gene unclear. Trimming took 1 base from V and 6 from J, leaving 9 bases between them. Looked up from germline, CDR1 is SGHVS and CDR2 is FNYEAQ. The CDR3 is 13 amino acids.